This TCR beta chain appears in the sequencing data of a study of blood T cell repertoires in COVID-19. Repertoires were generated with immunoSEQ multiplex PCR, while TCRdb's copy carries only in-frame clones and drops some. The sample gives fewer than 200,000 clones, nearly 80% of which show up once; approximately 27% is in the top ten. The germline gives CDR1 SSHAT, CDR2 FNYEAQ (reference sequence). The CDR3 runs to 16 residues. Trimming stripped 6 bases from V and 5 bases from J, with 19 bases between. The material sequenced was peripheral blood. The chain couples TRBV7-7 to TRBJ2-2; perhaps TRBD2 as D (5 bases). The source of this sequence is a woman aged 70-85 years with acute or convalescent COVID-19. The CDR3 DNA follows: TGTGCCAGCAGTCAAAGTGTGGGAGCTGGAACCGGGGAGCTGTTTTTT. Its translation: CASSQSVGAGTGELFF.